These 24 T cell receptor beta chains came from one sample sequenced in a study of T cells in Graves' hyperthyroidism and ophthalmopathy. Regions amplified from RNA transcripts were the TCR beta CDR3 regions. A set of HTBI primers served as the primers for a first-round RT-PCR of the TCR CDR3. MiXCR, run by TCRdb on the multiplex PCR reads, gives a single entry per CDR3 protein. In the table there are around 540,000 distinct CDR3 sequences, approximately 44% of which are singletons. The sequenced sample was peripheral blood or thyroid tissue (not recorded which). Receptor source: a woman aged 18-29 years with Graves' hyperthyroidism.

J is TRBJ1-1 and V is TRBV12-3 or TRBV12-4, with 7 nucleotides matching TRBD1. After removal of 6 bases from V and 8 bases from J, the junction contained 6 bases not matched to a gene. CDR3 size: 12 residues. Written as DNA, the CDR3 is TGTGCCAGCAGGGGGGGACAGCAAGAAGCTTTCTTT. Translating it yields CASRGGQQEAFF.

V and J are TRBV2 and TRBJ1-6, with 7 bases identical to TRBD1. CDR3 length equals 12 residues. V trimming: 8 bases; J trimming: 10 bases; junction bases outside the gene matches: 5. The V gene's germline CDR1 is SNHLY and CDR2 FYNNEI. Here the CDR3 reads CASHDRVSPLHF. The CDR3 DNA reads as TGTGCCAGCCATGACAGGGTGTCACCCCTCCACTTT.

The genes are TRBV7-3 and TRBJ2-5; D gene unclear. The length of the CDR3 is 15 residues. The germline V gene has CDR1 SGHTA and CDR2 FQGTGA. Trimming took off 0 bases at V and 2 bases at J, with 10 bases between the two ends. The CDR3 DNA is TGTGCCAGCAGCTTAACCGGTTCGGTTCAAGAGACCCAGTACTTC. It yields the protein CASSLTGSVQETQYF.

Note on this clonotype: A clone one base away is much larger, so this may be a read error. The chain is built from TRBV2 and TRBJ1-2; the D is unclear. This CDR3 region has 12 residues. V lost 11 bases, J lost 0 bases, and 10 bases lay in between. The germline CDR1 and CDR2 sequences are SNHLY and FYNNEI. Here the CDR3 reads CAGTGANYGYTF. The DNA of the CDR3 is TGTGCCGGCACTGGGGCTAACTATGGCTACACCTTC.

This clonotype was counted ten times or more. The CDR3 loop is CSVGLGGNTEAFF. Here the CDR3 DNA reads TGCAGCGTAGGCCTTGGCGGGAACACTGAAGCTTTCTTT. This rearrangement joins TRBV29-1 to TRBJ1-1; D is undetermined. This CDR3 has 13 residues. From germline, CDR1 is SQVTM and CDR2 ANQGSEA. Between the trimmed V and J ends, which lost 6 bases and 1 base, there was a span of 12 bases. Based on the CDR3 plus reference TRBV29-1 and TRBJ1-1, the full variable domain is SAVISQKPSRDICQRGTSLTIQCQVDSQVTMMFWYRQQPGQSLTLIATANQGSEATYESGFVIDKFPISRPNLTFSTLTVSNMSPEDSSIYLCSVGLGGNTEAFFGQGTRLTVV.

In its sample, this clonotype was seen many times. The chain carries TRBV2 and TRBJ1-5, with TRBD1 as a possible D gene (5 bases). Deletions cut 5 bases from V and 7 bases from J, with 18 bases between. The CDR3 length is 15 residues. CDR1 and CDR2 (germline): SNHLY, FYNNEI. The CDR3 nucleotides are TGTGCCAGCAGTCCCACGGGGGTGGTCGGGCAGCCCCAGCATTTT. Its protein is CASSPTGVVGQPQHF.

V gene TRBV24-1 combines with J gene TRBJ2-7; possible D gene TRBD1, 6 bases. Germline CDR1 KGHDR, CDR2 SFDVKD. This CDR3 has 14 residues. V was pared by 4 bases and J by 2 bases, with 11 bases between. The DNA for the CDR3 is TGTGCCACCAGTGACCCCCGGACAGCCTACGAGCAGTACTTC. It codes for CATSDPRTAYEQYF.

The DNA of the CDR3 is TGTGCCAGCAGTTCCCGACAGTCAAGCTCTGGAAACACCATATATTTT. Translation gives CASSSRQSSSGNTIYF. The gene calls are TRBV6-6 and TRBJ1-3, with D possibly TRBD1 on 5 matching bases. Germline lookup yields CDR1 MNHNY and CDR2 SVGAGI (reference sequence). Trimming removed 4 bases from V and 0 bases from J, with 13 bases in between. The CDR3 covers 16 residues.

The V gene is TRBV20-1, the J gene TRBJ1-3, with 9 bases fitting TRBD1. Germline V lookup: CDR1 DFQATT, CDR2 SNEGSKA (reference sequence). V was clipped by 4 bases and J by 0 bases; unmatched bases: 4. The CDR3 totals 15 residues. The CDR3 loop is CSATGTGSSGNTIYF. CDR3 sequence (DNA): TGCAGTGCTACCGGGACAGGGAGCTCTGGAAACACCATATATTTT.

This sequence joins TRBV2 and TRBJ1-2; 10 bases agree with TRBD1. This CDR3 is 15 amino acids long. The V gene end was trimmed by 9 bases and the J gene end by 8 bases; junction bases not matched to a gene: 15. Looked up from germline, CDR1 is SNHLY and CDR2 is FYNNEI. The CDR3 loop is CASSHDRGRSGGYTF. CDR3 nucleotides: TGTGCCAGTAGTCACGACAGGGGGCGGTCGGGGGGCTACACCTTC.

The CDR3 nucleotides read TGCAGTGTACGGGTTCTGGGACCTAACTATGGCTACACCTTC. Translated: CSVRVLGPNYGYTF. The chain has TRBV29-1 and TRBJ1-2, with D tentatively TRBD1 (5 bases). The CDR3 totals 14 residues. Germline V gives CDR1 SQVTM, CDR2 ANQGSEA. The full variable domain, rest sourced from reference TRBV29-1 and TRBJ1-2, is SAVISQKPSRDICQRGTSLTIQCQVDSQVTMMFWYRQQPGQSLTLIATANQGSEATYESGFVIDKFPISRPNLTFSTLTVSNMSPEDSSIYLCSVRVLGPNYGYTFGSGTRLTVV.

The chain joins TRBV20-1 to TRBJ1-5, with 10 bases matching TRBD1. Germline V lookup: CDR1 DFQATT, CDR2 SNEGSKA (reference sequence). This CDR3 has 15 amino acids. J was trimmed by 9 bases and V by 2 bases; bases with no gene match: 10. The CDR3 DNA sequence: TGCAGTGCTAGACCATCGACAGGGGGCGCGTCGCCCCAGCATTTT. Translating it yields CSARPSTGGASPQHF.

V usage is TRBV29-1 and J usage is TRBJ2-7; possibly TRBD1 for D (6 bases). This CDR3 region has 14 residues. V was cut by 6 bases and J by 6 bases, with 21 bases left in between. Looked up from germline, CDR1 is SQVTM and CDR2 is ANQGSEA. The DNA for the CDR3 is TGCAGCGTGAAGGATCGGGACATTTTCTCCGAGCAGTACTTC. This encodes CSVKDRDIFSEQYF.

This clonotype was observed a handful of times. The chain recombines TRBV7-9 with TRBJ1-1; unclear D gene. CDR1 and CDR2 from the germline V gene are SEHNR and FQNEAQ (reference sequence). The CDR3 consists of 15 residues. Trimming cost V 5 bases and J 7 bases, with 20 bases left between them. The CDR3 DNA follows: TGTGCCAGCAGCCCAGGTCGGGGAAATGAAGGTGAAGCTTTCTTT. This translates into CASSPGRGNEGEAFF.

The chain employs TRBV20-1 and TRBJ1-2, with D perhaps matching TRBD1 (5 bases). V was pared by 2 bases and J by 9 bases, with 22 bases between. The CDR3 has 15 residues. Germline V gene data show CDR1 as DFQATT and CDR2 as SNEGSKA (reference sequence). The CDR3, as DNA: TGCAGTGCTAGATCCGGGGACGTGGCGGGTTCCCGCTACACCTTC. Protein: CSARSGDVAGSRYTF.

The V and J genes are TRBV10-3 and TRBJ1-5; D is possibly TRBD1 (5 bases). V was shortened by 8 bases and J by 7 bases, with 15 bases between the two germline ends. Germline CDR1 is ENHRY and CDR2 is SYGVKD. CDR3 length: 13 amino acids. The CDR3 nucleotides are TGTGCCATCGCGTCCGGGACGGGGCAGCCCCAGCATTTT. Its protein is CAIASGTGQPQHF.

J is TRBJ1-2 and V is TRBV7-8; 7 nucleotides line up with TRBD1. Trimming took 4 bases from V and 12 from J; bases not matched to a gene: 5. Germline lookup yields CDR1 SGHVS and CDR2 FQNEAQ. The CDR3 loop spans 11 amino acids. CDR3 sequence: CASSSRDSHTF. The DNA for the CDR3 is TGTGCCAGCAGCTCCCGGGACAGTCACACCTTC. The whole variable domain, remainder taken from reference TRBV7-8 and TRBJ1-2, is GAGVSQSPRYKVAKRGQDVALRCDPISGHVSLFWYQQALGQGPEFLTYFQNEAQLDKSGLPSDRFFAERPEGSVSTLKIQRTQQEDSAVYLCASSSRDSHTFGSGTRLTVV.

This clonotype was counted ten times or more. The rearrangement links TRBV10-3 to TRBJ1-2; D not resolved. Germline V gene data show CDR1 as ENHRY and CDR2 as SYGVKD. The CDR3 runs to 15 residues. Trimming removed 0 bases from V and 2 bases from J, with 10 bases in between. The CDR3 loop reads CAISESNVLNYGYTF. CDR3 DNA: TGTGCCATCAGTGAGTCGAACGTTTTAAACTATGGCTACACCTTC.

Notes on this clonotype: An end of the junction differs from the germline gene, which may be a read error. The V gene is TRBV29-1, the J gene TRBJ1-5; D may be TRBD1 (6 bases). The CDR3 sequence is 14 residues long. Germline CDR1 SQVTM, CDR2 ANQGSEA. As DNA, the CDR3 is TGCAGCGTTGCAGCTGGGGGCAGGCTTCAGACCCAGCATTTT. Its translation is CSVAAGGRLQTQHF.

The chain couples TRBV25-1 to TRBJ2-7, with D possibly TRBD2 on 5 matching bases. From germline, CDR1 is MGHDK and CDR2 SYGVNS. Trimming cost V 3 bases and J 7 bases, with 10 bases left between them. There are 12 residues in the CDR3. Here the CDR3 reads CASSDISGEQYF. The DNA for the CDR3 is TGTGCCAGCAGTGATATCTCGGGGGAGCAGTACTTC.

The rearrangement links TRBV7-9 to TRBJ2-2; TRBD1 agrees at 7 bases. From germline, CDR1 is SEHNR and CDR2 FQNEAQ (reference sequence). The CDR3 runs to 14 residues. Losses at the gene ends were 3 bases for V and 5 bases for J; bases not matched to a gene: 3. The CDR3 is CASSLDRLTGELFF. CDR3 nucleotide sequence: TGTGCCAGCAGCTTGGACAGGCTGACCGGGGAGCTGTTTTTT. Based on the CDR3 plus reference TRBV7-9 and TRBJ2-2, the full variable domain is DTGVSQNPRHKITKRGQNVTFRCDPISEHNRLYWYRQTLGQGPEFLTYFQNEAQLEKSRLLSDRFSAERPKGSFSTLEIQRTEQGDSAMYLCASSLDRLTGELFFGEGSRLTVL.

Ten or more counts support this clonotype. The rearrangement links TRBV7-6 to TRBJ1-3; 8 bases line up with TRBD1. V lost 6 bases to trimming and J lost 2 bases; unmatched junction nucleotides: 3. In germline, CDR1 is SGHVS, CDR2 FNYEAQ. The CDR3 has 14 residues. The CDR3 sequence is CASSSTGAGNTIYF. The CDR3 coding sequence is TGTGCCAGCAGTTCGACAGGGGCTGGAAACACCATATATTTT.

The rearrangement joins TRBV10-3 to TRBJ1-2, with D possibly matching TRBD1 (5 bases). This CDR3 is built from 12 residues. Germline V gene sequence: CDR1 ENHRY, CDR2 SYGVKD. The V and J ends lost 10 bases and 7 bases respectively, with 16 bases between them. The CDR3 coding sequence is TGTGCCACCCTGGGGGTCACGGGTGGCTACACCTTC. Its translation is CATLGVTGGYTF.

On this clonotype itself: Just one base apart from a much larger clone, this may be a read error. This rearrangement joins TRBV25-1 to TRBJ2-7; possible D gene TRBD2, 5 bases. Trimming removed 5 bases from V and 3 bases from J, with 14 bases in between. This CDR3 contains 14 residues. Germline V lookup: CDR1 MGHDK, CDR2 SYGVNS. This CDR3 is CASSQRGVGYEQYF. CDR3 DNA: TGTGCCAGCAGTCAACGGGGTGTAGGCTACGAGCAGTACTTC.